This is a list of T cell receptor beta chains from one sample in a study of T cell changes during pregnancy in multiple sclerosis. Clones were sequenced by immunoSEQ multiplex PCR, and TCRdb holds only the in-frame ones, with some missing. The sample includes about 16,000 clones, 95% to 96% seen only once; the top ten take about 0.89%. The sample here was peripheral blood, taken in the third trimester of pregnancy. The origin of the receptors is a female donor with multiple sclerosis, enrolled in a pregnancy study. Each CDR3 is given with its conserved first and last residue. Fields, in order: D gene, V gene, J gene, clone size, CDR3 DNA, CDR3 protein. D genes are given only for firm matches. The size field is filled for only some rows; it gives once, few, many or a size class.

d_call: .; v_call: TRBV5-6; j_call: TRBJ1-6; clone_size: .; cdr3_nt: TGTGCCAGCAGCTTGGTGAGTTCACCCCTCCACTTT; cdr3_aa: CASSLVSSPLHF
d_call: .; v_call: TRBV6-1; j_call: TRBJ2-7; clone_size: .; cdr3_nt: TGTGCCAGCAGTGATGGAGGTCCGCCCTCCTACGAGCAGTACTTC; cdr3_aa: CASSDGGPPSYEQYF
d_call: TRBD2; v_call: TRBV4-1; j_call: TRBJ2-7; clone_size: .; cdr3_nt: TGCGCCAGCAGCCAAGCTCCTAGCGGGAGGGGGTACGAGCAGTACTTC; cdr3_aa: CASSQAPSGRGYEQYF
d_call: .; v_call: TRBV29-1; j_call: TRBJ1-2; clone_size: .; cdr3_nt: TGCAGCGTTGTGGCAGGGGACTATGGCTACACCTTC; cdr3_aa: CSVVAGDYGYTF
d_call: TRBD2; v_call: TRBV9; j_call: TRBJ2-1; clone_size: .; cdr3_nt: TGTGCCAGCAGCGTAGCACTAGCGGGTTCTTACAATGAGCAGTTCTTC; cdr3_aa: CASSVALAGSYNEQFF
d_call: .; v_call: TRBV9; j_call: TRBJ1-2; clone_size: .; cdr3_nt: TGTGCCAGCAGCTCCAGAAGCGGGTACTATGGCTACACCTTC; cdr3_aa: CASSSRSGYYGYTF
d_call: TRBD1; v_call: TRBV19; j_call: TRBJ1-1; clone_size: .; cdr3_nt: TGTGCCAGTACGGACAGGGCGGGCACTGAAGCTTTCTTT; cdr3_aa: CASTDRAGTEAFF
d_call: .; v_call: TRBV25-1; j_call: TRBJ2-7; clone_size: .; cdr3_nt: TGTGCCAGCAGTGAATTTGATTCGGGGGCGGGAGCCAACGAGCAGTACTTC; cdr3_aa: CASSEFDSGAGANEQYF
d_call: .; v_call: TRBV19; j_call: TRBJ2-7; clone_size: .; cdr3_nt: TGTGCCAGTAGTATGGCCCAGGGGGGTCCCTACGAGCAGTACTTC; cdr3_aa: CASSMAQGGPYEQYF
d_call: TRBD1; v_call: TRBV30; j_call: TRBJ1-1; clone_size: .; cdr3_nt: TGTGCCTGTTACAGGGGGCCTATGAACACTGAAGCTTTCTTT; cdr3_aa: CACYRGPMNTEAFF
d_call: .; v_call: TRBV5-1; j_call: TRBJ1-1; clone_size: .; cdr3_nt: TGCGCCAGCAGTTCGGAGGTGTCTAACACTGAAGCTTTCTTT; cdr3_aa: CASSSEVSNTEAFF
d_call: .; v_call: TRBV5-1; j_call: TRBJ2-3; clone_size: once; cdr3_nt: TGCGCCAGCAGCTTGGGTGGAGCTCGGACAGATACGCAGTATTTT; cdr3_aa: CASSLGGARTDTQYF
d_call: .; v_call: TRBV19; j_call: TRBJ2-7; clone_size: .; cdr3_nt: TGTGCCAGTAGTCGGCCAGGGATATCCTACGAGCAGTACTTC; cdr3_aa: CASSRPGISYEQYF
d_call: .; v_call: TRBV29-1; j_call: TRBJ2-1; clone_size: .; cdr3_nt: TGCAGCGTTGAACGAGGGCTGGGTTACAATGAGCAGTTCTTC; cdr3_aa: CSVERGLGYNEQFF
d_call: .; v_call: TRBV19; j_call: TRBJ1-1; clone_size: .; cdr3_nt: TGTGCCAGTAAAAGACATCCTGGCATGAACACTGAAGCTTTCTTT; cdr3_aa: CASKRHPGMNTEAFF
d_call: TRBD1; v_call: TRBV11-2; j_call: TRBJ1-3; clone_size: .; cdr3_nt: TGTGCCAGCAGCTCCGGGACAGGATCTGGAAACACCATATATTTT; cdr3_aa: CASSSGTGSGNTIYF
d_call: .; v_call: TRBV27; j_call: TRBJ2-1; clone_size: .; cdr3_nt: TGTGCCAGCAAACGGAGGGCCAGCAATGAGCAGTTCTTC; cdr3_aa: CASKRRASNEQFF
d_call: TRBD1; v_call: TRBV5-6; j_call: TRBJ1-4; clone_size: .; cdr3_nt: TGTGCCAGCAGCTTGCGAGACAGGGCAATAACTAATGAAAAACTGTTTTTT; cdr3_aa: CASSLRDRAITNEKLFF
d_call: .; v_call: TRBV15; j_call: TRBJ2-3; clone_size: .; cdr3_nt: TGTGCCACCAGCAGAGATCCGACTACCGGAGATACGCAGTATTTT; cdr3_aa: CATSRDPTTGDTQYF
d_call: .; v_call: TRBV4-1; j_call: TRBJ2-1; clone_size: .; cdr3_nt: TGCGCCAGCAGCCAAGAGTGGCTCTCGGGGGACGATGAGCAGTTCTTC; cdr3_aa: CASSQEWLSGDDEQFF
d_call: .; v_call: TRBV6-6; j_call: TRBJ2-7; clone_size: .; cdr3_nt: TGTGCCAGCAGTGACCGCGGGCCCGAGGGGCAGTACTTC; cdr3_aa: CASSDRGPEGQYF
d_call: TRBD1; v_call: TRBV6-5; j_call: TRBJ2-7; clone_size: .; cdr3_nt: TGTGCCAGCAGACGGGACAGCTCCCCATCCTACGAGCAGTACTTC; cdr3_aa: CASRRDSSPSYEQYF
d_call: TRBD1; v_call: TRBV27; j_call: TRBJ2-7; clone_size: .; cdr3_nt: TGTGCCAGCAGTAACCCACAGGGGCCAACCTACGAGCAGTACTTC; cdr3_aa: CASSNPQGPTYEQYF
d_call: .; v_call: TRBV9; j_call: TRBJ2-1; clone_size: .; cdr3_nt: TGTGCCAGCAGCGTAGCTAGCGAGACCTACAATGAGCAGTTCTTC; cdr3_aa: CASSVASETYNEQFF
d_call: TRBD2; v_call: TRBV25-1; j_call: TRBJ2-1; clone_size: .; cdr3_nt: TGTGCCAGCAGTGAAGGCGGGGGGGGCCAAAGCTCCTACAATGAGCAGTTCTTC; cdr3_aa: CASSEGGGGQSSYNEQFF
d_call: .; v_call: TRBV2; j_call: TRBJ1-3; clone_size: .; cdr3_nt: TGTGCCAGCAAACGGTCCTCTGGAAACACCATATATTTT; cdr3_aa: CASKRSSGNTIYF
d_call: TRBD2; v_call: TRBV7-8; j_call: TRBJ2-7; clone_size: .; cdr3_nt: TGTGCCAGCAGCCCCTGGGGTAGCGGGGGGGCCTTTTACGAGCAGTACTTC; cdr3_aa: CASSPWGSGGAFYEQYF
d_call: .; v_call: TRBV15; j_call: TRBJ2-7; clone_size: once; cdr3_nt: TGTGCCACCAGCAGAGCCCTTGGGGGGTACGAGCAGTACTTC; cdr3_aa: CATSRALGGYEQYF
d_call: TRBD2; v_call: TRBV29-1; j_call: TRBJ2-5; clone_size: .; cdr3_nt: TGCAGCGCATATCTACTAGCGGGGGAGACCCAGTACTTC; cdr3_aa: CSAYLLAGETQYF
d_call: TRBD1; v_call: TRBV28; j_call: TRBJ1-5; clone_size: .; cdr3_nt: TGTGCCAGCAGTCATGCCGGGACAGGATCGAATCAGCCCCAGCATTTT; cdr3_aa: CASSHAGTGSNQPQHF
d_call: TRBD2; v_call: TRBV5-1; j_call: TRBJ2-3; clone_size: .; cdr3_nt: TGCGCCAGCAGCTTAAGGACTAGCGGGGGGATTTCAGATACGCAGTATTTT; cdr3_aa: CASSLRTSGGISDTQYF
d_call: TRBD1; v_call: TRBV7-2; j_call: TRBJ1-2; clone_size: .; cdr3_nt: TGTGCCAGCAGCTTAGGCGGGGGACAGGGCTTTGGCTACACCTTC; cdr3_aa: CASSLGGGQGFGYTF
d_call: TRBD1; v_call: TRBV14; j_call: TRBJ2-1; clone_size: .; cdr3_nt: TGTGCCAGCAGCCCTGGACAGGGGCAGTTCTTC; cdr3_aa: CASSPGQGQFF
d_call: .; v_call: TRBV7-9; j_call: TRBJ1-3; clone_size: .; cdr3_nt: TGTGCCAGCAGCCTGTTAAGGGGGAGCTCTGGAAACACCATATATTTT; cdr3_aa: CASSLLRGSSGNTIYF
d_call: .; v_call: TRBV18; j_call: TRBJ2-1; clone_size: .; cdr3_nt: TGTGCCAGCTCACCTCTCGGACAGAGCTCCTACAATGAGCAGTTCTTC; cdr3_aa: CASSPLGQSSYNEQFF
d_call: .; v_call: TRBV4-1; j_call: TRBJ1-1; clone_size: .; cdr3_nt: TGCGCCAGCAGCCAAGAACGCGGGAACACTGAAGCTTTCTTT; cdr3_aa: CASSQERGNTEAFF
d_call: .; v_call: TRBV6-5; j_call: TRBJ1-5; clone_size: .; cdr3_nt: TGTGCCAGCAGAAGGCAGGGTTTGAGCAATCAGCCCCAGCATTTT; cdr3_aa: CASRRQGLSNQPQHF
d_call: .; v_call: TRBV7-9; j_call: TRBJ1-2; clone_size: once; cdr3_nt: TGTGCCAGCAGCGACACGGACAGCAGCTACACCTTC; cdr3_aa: CASSDTDSSYTF
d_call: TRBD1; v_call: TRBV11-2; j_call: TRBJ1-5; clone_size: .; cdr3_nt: TGTGCCAGCAGCTTAGGACAGGGTCTGGAGCAGCCCCAGCATTTT; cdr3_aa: CASSLGQGLEQPQHF
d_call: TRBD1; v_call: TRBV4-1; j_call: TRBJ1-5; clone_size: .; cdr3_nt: TGCGCCAGCAGCCAAGACCCAGGGGGCATAAATCAGCCCCAGCATTTT; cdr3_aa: CASSQDPGGINQPQHF
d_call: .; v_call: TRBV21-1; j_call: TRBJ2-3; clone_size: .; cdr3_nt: TGTGCCAGCAGCAAAGAAGGACTGGGGACAAGAAGCACAGATACGCAGTATTTT; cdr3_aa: CASSKEGLGTRSTDTQYF
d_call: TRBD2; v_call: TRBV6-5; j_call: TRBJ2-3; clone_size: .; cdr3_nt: TGTGCCAGCAGTTCACTAGCGGGGGTTGGAGATACGCAGTATTTT; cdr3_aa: CASSSLAGVGDTQYF
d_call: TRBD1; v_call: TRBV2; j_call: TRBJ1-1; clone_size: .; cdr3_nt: TGTGCCAGCAGGGGACAGCAGAACACTGAAGCTTTCTTT; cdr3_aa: CASRGQQNTEAFF
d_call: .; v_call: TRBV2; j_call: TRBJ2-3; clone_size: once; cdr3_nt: TGTGCCAGCAGTGATGGGCGGGGGCCCACAGATACGCAGTATTTT; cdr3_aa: CASSDGRGPTDTQYF
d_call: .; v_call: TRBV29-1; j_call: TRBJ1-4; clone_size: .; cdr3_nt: TGCAGCGTTGAGGGGGGGAATGAAAAACTGTTTTTT; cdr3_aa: CSVEGGNEKLFF
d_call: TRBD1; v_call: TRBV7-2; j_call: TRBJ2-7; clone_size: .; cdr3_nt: TGTGCCAGCAGCTTAGCCGGACAGGCCTACGAGCAGTACTTC; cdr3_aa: CASSLAGQAYEQYF
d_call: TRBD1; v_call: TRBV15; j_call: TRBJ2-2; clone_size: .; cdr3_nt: TGTGCCACCAGCAGAGGATCCGGACAGGGGGGGGCCGGGGAGCTGTTTTTT; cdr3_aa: CATSRGSGQGGAGELFF
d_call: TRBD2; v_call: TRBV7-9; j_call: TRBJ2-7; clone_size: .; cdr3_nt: TGTGCCAGCAGCACCGGACTAGCGGGCGGTGAGCAGTACTTC; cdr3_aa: CASSTGLAGGEQYF
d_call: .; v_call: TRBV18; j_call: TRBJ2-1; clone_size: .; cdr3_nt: TGTGCCAGCTCACCGACGGACTCTTCCATCAATGAGCAGTTCTTC; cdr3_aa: CASSPTDSSINEQFF
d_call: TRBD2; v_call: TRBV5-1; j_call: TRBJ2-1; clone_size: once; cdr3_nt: TGCGCCAGCAGCGGTTCTAGCGGGCTAAGCTCCTACAATGAGCAGTTCTTC; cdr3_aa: CASSGSSGLSSYNEQFF
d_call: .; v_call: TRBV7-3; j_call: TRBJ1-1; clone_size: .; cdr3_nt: TGTGCCAGCAGCTCCCCCCGCACTGAAGCTTTCTTT; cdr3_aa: CASSSPRTEAFF
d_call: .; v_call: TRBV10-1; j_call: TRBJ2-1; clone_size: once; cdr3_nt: TGCGCCAGCAGTGGAAGGAATAGCGGTTCCTACAATGAGCAGTTCTTC; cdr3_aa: CASSGRNSGSYNEQFF
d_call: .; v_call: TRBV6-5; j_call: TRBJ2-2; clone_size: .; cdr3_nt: TGTGCCAGCACCGAACGGAGGTCCGGGGAGCTGTTTTTT; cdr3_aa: CASTERRSGELFF
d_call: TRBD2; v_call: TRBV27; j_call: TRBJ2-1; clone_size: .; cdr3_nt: TGTGCCAGCAGTATCCCGGGACTAGCGGGAGTTTTTGAGCAGTTCTTC; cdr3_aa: CASSIPGLAGVFEQFF
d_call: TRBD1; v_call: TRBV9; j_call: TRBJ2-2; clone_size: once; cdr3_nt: TGTGCCAGCAGCGTCAGGGGGCCGAACACCGGGGAGCTGTTTTTT; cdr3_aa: CASSVRGPNTGELFF